The present T cell receptor (beta chain) was sequenced within a study of shared clonotypes between healthy human individuals (dated by TCRdb to 2020 to 2021). About the study as a whole: A couple of women and a few men aged 18 to 49 years were included in the cohort. To increase sequencing depth and limit assay-specific biases, TCR repertoire library preparation and sequencing were carried out by different laboratories using diverse techniques. For each donor, CD4 naive and CD4 memory were each given three plates, CD8 naive was given two plates, and CD8 memory was given one plate. Between about 0.85 and 10 billion PBMCs per donor were obtained by leukapheresis. The study deeply sequenced blood TCR repertoires of about five healthy adults to estimate repertoire size and the extent of clonotype sharing between individuals. The paper as a whole reports these results and caveats: Compared with non-shared clonotypes, clonotypes shared by all four sorted-subset donors had higher generation probabilities. Rarefaction of sorted-subset datasets indicated incomplete sequencing despite the large sequencing depth. Sampling was limited to blood, and TCR repertoires in tissue likely differ from TCR repertoires in blood. Pairwise subsampling indicated that sequencing depth was expected to affect the degree of clonotype sharing among donors. When a few donors were compared, the shared fraction of clonotypes was about 5.5% for naive CD4, more than 3% for naive CD8, 2.3% for memory CD4, and about 0.36% for memory CD8. Because the study included only a small number of donors, the genetic and exposure-history diversity represented was limited. Naive subsets generally had larger estimated clonotype richness than memory subsets did.

Remarks on this clone: Its cognate antigen has yet to be identified. No much larger clone is present one base from it, and per-base qualities are unavailable.

Using the deep immunoSEQ assay, TCR CDR3 regions were amplified from genomic DNA by multiplex PCR. Genomic DNA extracted from each cell subset was distributed evenly over all wells of several immunoSEQ 96-well plates, and each plate served as one replicate. For sorted subsets, around 200 ng genomic DNA, equal to 30,000 to 35,000 T cell genomes, was loaded into each replicate PCR. Purified libraries were measured with a Qubit 3.0 fluorometer, size-checked on a Bioanalyzer 2100, and measured again with the KAPA Library Quantification kit. Every immunoSEQ 96-well plate was sequenced on a dedicated single-read 150-cycle Illumina NextSeq 550 flow cell. Processing in the source paper ran as follows. Because the immunoSEQ output included only junctional sequences and no quality scores, the filtering could not be the same as the filtering used for full-length reads. To assign V/J genes and CDR3, sequences were annotated using PyIR, a Python wrapper for IgBLAST v1.9, with IMGT germline references. Reads with weak V/J assignments (E-value above 1e-6), missing CDR3, stop codons, out-of-frame junctions, or ambiguous translated residues were removed. V3J clonotypes were defined by identical inferred V gene, J gene, and CDR3 amino acid sequence. The percentage overlap between two repertoires was calculated by dividing the number of shared unique clonotypes by the size of the smaller repertoire. Richness of each repertoire was evaluated using RTK rarefaction, the Chao1 estimator, and Recon v2.1 estimates of unobserved clonotypes. For all TCRbeta clonotypes obtained by the gDNA method from several donors, generation probabilities were computed with OLGA. TCRdb holds this immuneACCESS table with in-frame rearrangements only. Some clones are missing; in checked studies, unresolved V genes explain under half, and the rest has no known cause. From that table come the V and J calls and clone size; the DNA was used to work out D and trimming. For this sample there are about 2.5 million clones; 92% appear just once. The top ten clones comprise 0.37% of the sample.

V loses 1 base of germline sequence and J loses 3 bases, and the interval between the two ends is 15 bases. From the cysteine through the phenylalanine, the CDR3 covers 16 amino acids. The only DNA kept is the CDR3, 48 bases in frame from the first base. Based on the germline V gene, the CDR1 and CDR2 sequences are SGHRS and YFSETQ. Donors were healthy HIV-negative adults with no recently reported acute infections or vaccinations. Every donor was a Caucasian adult living in Nashville, Tennessee, USA. CD4+ T cells were enriched by magnetic negative selection; naive cells were then positively selected on CD45RA, and the negative fraction formed the memory subset. Blood was collected by leukapheresis, and PBMCs were isolated by Ficoll-Histopaque density gradient centrifugation and then cryopreserved in liquid nitrogen vapor phase. Analytical flow cytometry was used to check the purity and quantity of every magnetically sorted T cell population. Each sorted fraction had its genomic DNA isolated and then quantified by UV absorbance on a Nanodrop 2000c.

The source of this sequence is a man between 18 and 29 years old in good health. Some clones in this sample may be carry-over from other donors' samples. Input material: naive CD4+ T cells from PBMCs. Interpreted using the paper, the cell subset or site label stands for: CD45RA+ positively selected. Recombination joined TRBV5-1 with TRBJ2-3, with an unclear D gene assignment. The CDR3 here reads CASSLKVGMGTDTQYF. The base sequence is TGCGCCAGCAGCTTGAAGGTGGGAATGGGGACAGATACGCAGTATTTT.